This T cell receptor (beta chain) was identified in a study of Graves' ophthalmopathy and Graves' hyperthyroidism. Beta-chain TCR CDR3 regions were amplified from RNA transcripts. HTBI primers served in a first-round RT-PCR, which a second-round multiplex PCR followed. TCRdb used MiXCR to reprocess the multiplex PCR reads, holding one entry per CDR3 protein. Among 560,000 or so distinct CDR3 sequences listed, approximately 37% were seen once. From germline, CDR1 is SGHAT and CDR2 FQDESV (reference sequence). With V trimmed by 5 bases and J by 0 bases, 14 bases remained unmatched. The CDR3 is 18 residues long. To note about this clonotype: Its specificity is unknown.

Study-wide findings and caveats: With a specificity of around 76% and a sensitivity of roughly 71%, the model predicted ophthalmopathy progression.

This chain joins TRBV11-1 and TRBJ2-3, with 7 bases lining up with TRBD2. Sequencing was carried out using peripheral blood or thyroid tissue (not recorded which). This receptor was obtained from an adult man with Graves' hyperthyroidism. The CDR3 nucleotides read TGTGCCAGCAGCCCCCCCCAGACAGCGGGACTTAGCACAGATACGCAGTATTTT. Translated, it gives CASSPPQTAGLSTDTQYF.